This T cell receptor (beta chain) is drawn from a study of T cell repertoires in cytomegalovirus infection. This clonotype was found many times. Its antigen is currently unknown. TCRdb recomputed calls from the reads with MiXCR, one row per CDR3 protein. The profile shows approximately 500,000 distinct CDR3 sequences, about 33% of them singletons. J was trimmed by 4 bases and V by 1 base; bases with no gene match: 9. The CDR3 is 17 amino acids. In germline, CDR1 is SGHVS, CDR2 FQNEAQ. The receptor's source is a human donor in good health (CMV status not recorded). Some clones in this sample may be carry-over from other donors' samples. The gene calls are TRBV7-8 and TRBJ1-3; 8 positions agree with TRBD1. Material: cultured PBMCs, obtained from culture after CMV antigen stimulation. CDR3 residues: CASSLDARGLSGNTIYF. For the CDR3, the DNA is TGTGCCAGCAGCTTAGATGCCAGGGGGCTATCGGGAAACACCATATATTTT. The whole variable domain, filled in from reference TRBV7-8 and TRBJ1-3, reads GAGVSQSPRYKVAKRGQDVALRCDPISGHVSLFWYQQALGQGPEFLTYFQNEAQLDKSGLPSDRFFAERPEGSVSTLKIQRTQQEDSAVYLCASSLDARGLSGNTIYFGEGSWLTVV.